Listed below are T cell receptor beta chains from one sample, sequenced in a study of blood T cell repertoires in COVID-19. Some clones are missing from TCRdb's copy, which holds only in-frame ones; the method was immunoSEQ multiplex PCR. The sample yields fewer than 400,000 clones, roughly 89% seen once. Sequences were obtained from PBMCs or T cells enriched from blood (not recorded which). The receptors come from a man aged 55 to 70 who had recovered from COVID-19. Each CDR3 is given with its conserved first and last residue. D genes are given only for firm matches. Clone size, where shown, is once, few, many, or a class for clones that have expanded.

V gene	D gene	J gene	clone size	CDR3 protein	CDR3 DNA
TRBV28	TRBD2	TRBJ2-5	NA	CAGGTSGSWETQYF	TGTGCCGGGGGGACTAGCGGGAGTTGGGAGACCCAGTACTTC
TRBV5-1	NA	TRBJ2-5	NA	CASSLVREMRETQYF	TGCGCCAGCAGCTTGGTAAGGGAGATGCGAGAGACCCAGTACTTC
TRBV6-5	NA	TRBJ2-7	NA	CASSYSGQGRGGEQYF	TGTGCCAGCAGTTACTCGGGCCAGGGAAGGGGGGGCGAGCAGTACTTC
TRBV11-1	TRBD1	TRBJ2-7	NA	CASSLAGTGRREQYF	TGTGCCAGCAGCTTAGCGGGGACAGGGCGGCGCGAGCAGTACTTC
TRBV14	NA	TRBJ2-1	NA	CASSQVWGSPVYNEQFF	TGTGCCAGCAGCCAAGTGTGGGGCAGTCCGGTTTACAATGAGCAGTTCTTC
TRBV6-2/TRBV6-3	TRBD2	TRBJ2-7	NA	CASSYNSGRMAYEQYF	TGTGCCAGCAGTTACAATAGCGGGAGGATGGCCTACGAGCAGTACTTC
TRBV19	TRBD1	TRBJ2-7	NA	CASSILGTGSSSYEQYF	TGTGCCAGTAGTATACTCGGGACAGGGTCGAGCTCCTACGAGCAGTACTTC
TRBV23-1	TRBD1	TRBJ1-6	once	CASSQSSQGLPSYNSPLHF	TGCGCCAGCAGTCAAAGTTCACAGGGGCTCCCCTCCTATAATTCACCCCTCCACTTT
TRBV11-1	NA	TRBJ2-1	once	CASSLAGSSYNEQFF	TGTGCCAGCAGCTTAGCGGGGAGCTCCTACAATGAGCAGTTCTTC
TRBV6-5	TRBD1	TRBJ1-1	NA	CASTQDRVSTEAFF	TGTGCCAGCACCCAGGACAGGGTGAGCACTGAAGCTTTCTTT
TRBV19	NA	TRBJ1-1	NA	CASRSLGGNTEAFF	TGTGCCAGTCGGAGTCTGGGAGGGAACACTGAAGCTTTCTTT
TRBV9	TRBD1	TRBJ2-6	NA	CASSPPGQGAGGANVLTF	TGTGCCAGCAGCCCTCCGGGACAGGGGGCAGGAGGGGCCAACGTCCTGACTTTC
TRBV29-1	TRBD1	TRBJ1-5	NA	CSVRQGGNQPQHF	TGCAGCGTTCGCCAGGGGGGCAATCAGCCCCAGCATTTT
TRBV1	NA	TRBJ2-3	NA	CTSGSKAGISTDTQYF	TGCACCAGCGGCTCGAAAGCGGGAATCAGCACAGATACGCAGTATTTT
TRBV3-1/TRBV3-2	TRBD1	TRBJ1-2	NA	CASSQAGQGWDGYTF	TGTGCCAGCAGCCAGGCGGGACAGGGGTGGGATGGCTACACCTTC
TRBV5-1	NA	TRBJ1-2	few	CASSFEGSSAYGYTF	TGCGCCAGCAGCTTCGAGGGATCGAGTGCCTATGGCTACACCTTC
TRBV5-4	TRBD1	TRBJ1-1	NA	CASSPRLGTALNTEAFF	TGTGCCAGCAGCCCAAGGTTGGGGACAGCATTGAACACTGAAGCTTTCTTT
TRBV4-1	TRBD1	TRBJ2-3	NA	CASSQNFPGQSNTDTQYF	TGCGCCAGCAGCCAAAACTTCCCGGGACAGTCAAACACAGATACGCAGTATTTT
TRBV29-1	TRBD2	TRBJ2-3	NA	CSVDSLAGDTDTQYF	TGCAGCGTTGACAGTCTAGCGGGAGATACAGATACGCAGTATTTT
TRBV9	TRBD2	TRBJ2-3	NA	CASSVEAGGPDTQYF	TGTGCCAGCAGCGTAGAAGCGGGAGGCCCAGATACGCAGTATTTT
TRBV4-2	TRBD2	TRBJ2-1	NA	CASSQDPKGSGRRNEQFF	TGTGCCAGCAGCCAAGACCCGAAAGGTAGCGGGAGGAGGAATGAGCAGTTCTTC
TRBV4-1	NA	TRBJ1-2	NA	CASSQAHLAEGYTF	TGCGCCAGCAGCCAAGCTCATCTTGCAGAAGGCTACACCTTC
TRBV5-1	TRBD2	TRBJ2-7	NA	CASSWQWEGSYEQYF	TGCGCCAGCAGCTGGCAGTGGGAGGGTTCCTACGAGCAGTACTTC
TRBV9	NA	TRBJ1-3	NA	CASSALKGLDSGNTIYF	TGTGCCAGCAGCGCTTTAAAGGGACTCGACTCTGGAAACACCATATATTTT
TRBV3-1/TRBV3-2	NA	TRBJ1-1	NA	CASSPSRGLNTEAFF	TGTGCCAGCAGCCCCTCGCGGGGTTTGAACACTGAAGCTTTCTTT
TRBV7-3	NA	TRBJ2-2	NA	CASSLQGPNTGELFF	TGTGCCAGCAGCCTCCAGGGTCCGAACACCGGGGAGCTGTTTTTT
TRBV18	NA	TRBJ2-1	NA	CASSRRTAMTYNEQFF	TGTGCCAGCTCACGACGGACTGCAATGACCTACAATGAGCAGTTCTTC
TRBV3-1/TRBV3-2	NA	TRBJ1-6	once	CASSRRLESPLHF	TGTGCCAGCAGCCGTCGTTTGGAGTCACCCCTCCACTTT
TRBV11-1	TRBD1	TRBJ2-5	NA	CASSLQGQGTETQYF	TGTGCCAGCAGCTTACAAGGACAGGGTACGGAGACCCAGTACTTC
TRBV7-6	NA	TRBJ1-4	NA	CASSLAGHNNEKLFF	TGTGCCAGCAGCTTAGCTGGACACAATAATGAAAAACTGTTTTTT
TRBV24-1	TRBD2	TRBJ2-7	NA	CATSDLETSGESYEQYF	TGTGCCACCAGTGATTTGGAGACTAGCGGGGAGTCCTACGAGCAGTACTTC
TRBV18	NA	TRBJ2-7	NA	CASSPKSAGPYEQYF	TGTGCCAGCTCACCAAAATCGGCAGGCCCCTACGAGCAGTACTTC
TRBV30	NA	TRBJ2-2	NA	CAWSAGITNTGELFF	TGTGCCTGGAGTGCCGGGATTACGAACACCGGGGAGCTGTTTTTT
TRBV6-5	NA	TRBJ1-1	NA	CASSYGRGNTEAFF	TGTGCCAGCAGTTACGGGCGGGGGAACACTGAAGCTTTCTTT
TRBV4-3	NA	TRBJ2-5	once	CASSSNQPGLSETQYF	TGCGCCAGCAGCTCAAATCAGCCAGGGCTTTCGGAGACCCAGTACTTC
TRBV19	TRBD2	TRBJ2-1	NA	CASSRRAGGPGEQFF	TGTGCCAGTAGCCGGAGAGCGGGAGGGCCGGGTGAGCAGTTCTTC
TRBV7-9	TRBD1	TRBJ1-2	NA	CASSRDRVGGYTF	TGTGCCAGCAGCCGGGACAGGGTGGGAGGCTACACCTTC
TRBV4-1	TRBD1	TRBJ2-7	NA	CASSPPQGRTYEQYF	TGCGCCAGCAGCCCCCCACAGGGGCGGACCTACGAGCAGTACTTC
TRBV6-5	TRBD1	TRBJ1-5	NA	CASREDRGNNQPQHF	TGTGCCAGCAGGGAGGACAGGGGGAACAATCAGCCCCAGCATTTT